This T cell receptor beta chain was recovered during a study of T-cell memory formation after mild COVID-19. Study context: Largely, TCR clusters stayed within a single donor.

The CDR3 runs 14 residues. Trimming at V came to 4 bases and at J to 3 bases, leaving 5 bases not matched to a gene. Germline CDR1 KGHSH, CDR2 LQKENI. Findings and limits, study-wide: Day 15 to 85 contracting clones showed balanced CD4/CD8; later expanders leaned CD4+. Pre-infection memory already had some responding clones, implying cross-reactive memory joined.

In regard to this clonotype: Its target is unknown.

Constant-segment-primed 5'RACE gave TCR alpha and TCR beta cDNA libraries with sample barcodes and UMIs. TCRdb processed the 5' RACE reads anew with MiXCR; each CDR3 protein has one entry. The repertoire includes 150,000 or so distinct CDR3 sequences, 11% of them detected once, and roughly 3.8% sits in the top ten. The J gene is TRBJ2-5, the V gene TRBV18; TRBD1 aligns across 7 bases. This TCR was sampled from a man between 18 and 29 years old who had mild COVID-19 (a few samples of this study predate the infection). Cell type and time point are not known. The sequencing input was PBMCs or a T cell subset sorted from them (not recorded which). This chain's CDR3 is CASSQTGTEETQYF. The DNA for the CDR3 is TGTGCCAGCTCACAAACCGGGACAGAAGAGACCCAGTACTTC.